This TCR beta chain emerged from a study of identical twins. V lost 3 bases and J lost 9, with 12 bases in between. Germline CDR1 DFQATT, CDR2 SNEGSKA (reference sequence). This CDR3 has 13 residues. Template switching added a universal primer site; cDNA carried unique molecular identifiers. From the 5' RACE reads, TCRdb called clonotypes with MiXCR, one entry per CDR3 protein. In the table there are 460,000 or so distinct CDR3 sequences, approximately 15% of which are singletons. This sample also appeared in a second study, on yellow fever vaccine responses in identical twins.

This TCR was recovered from a woman between 18 and 29 years old in good health. Sequencing was done on a sample of CD4+ T cells sorted from blood. This rearrangement joins TRBV20-1 to TRBJ1-6; TRBD1 is a possible D gene (6 bases). CDR3 protein: CSASPQGSSPLHF. CDR3 nucleotide sequence: TGCAGTGCTAGTCCTCAGGGGAGTTCACCCCTCCACTTT.